Listed here is a single T cell receptor beta chain. Its antigen remains unidentified. Base qualities were left out, and no much larger clone turns up one base away. CDR1 and CDR2 (MNHNS, SASEGT) derive from the germline V gene. From its cysteine to its phenylalanine, the CDR3 spans 15 amino acids. The only DNA kept is the CDR3, 45 bases in frame from the first base. V is pared back by 7 bases and J by 2 bases, with 15 bases lying between the germline termini. The sample belongs to a study of somatic mutations in cytotoxic T cells in rheumatoid arthritis (dated by TCRdb to 2016 to 2017). In terms of the full investigation: Peripheral blood (roughly 33 ml EDTA) was collected from patients immediately after diagnosis and before any treatment began. Sorted V beta1+ cells also underwent TCRB sequencing, and some V beta antibody-stained T-cell populations were flow-sorted at nearly 100% purity on a FACSAria II or Sony SH800. The study asked whether expanded CD8+ T-cell clones in newly diagnosed, untreated rheumatoid arthritis carry somatic mutations, and used TCRB deep sequencing to characterize clonality. For some 68 rheumatoid arthritis patients and 20 or so healthy controls, TCRB deep sequencing was carried out. The median ages of the patient and control groups were essentially identical.

On an AutoMACS, CD4+ and CD8+ cells were isolated via positive magnetic bead selection, and their purity was verified by flow cytometry. After a first flow cytometry screen using a TCR V beta antibody panel, clonal expansions were characterized through TCRB deep sequencing of sorted CD8+ fractions. Peripheral blood mononuclear cells were isolated by Ficoll-Paque PLUS density gradient separation. Using Nucleospin Tissue or Tissue XS kits, DNA was extracted from CD4-enriched, CD8-enriched or PBMC samples, with quantification by a Qubit 2.0 fluorometer. TCRB CDR3 sequencing used the immunoSEQ assay on genomic DNA. Under the source paper's analysis protocol: Patient CD8+ clones larger than 1% were compared against published virus-specific TCRB sequences, and only a few matched. The analyses included only productive TCRB rearrangements. Clonality was calculated as a Shannon entropy-based productive clonality index, and a clone was defined by a unique TCRB CDR3 sequence. To calculate repertoire overlap between two samples, the template counts of each clone were considered relative to each sample's total templates. Flow cytometry-measured V-gene usage correlated with V-gene usage from TCRB sequencing, with a Spearman r of 0.61. TCRdb took over this immuneACCESS table, retaining in-frame rearrangements with V and J assigned. Such tables are incomplete; in checked studies, under half of the missing clones stem from an unresolved V gene, and the remainder is unexplained. That table is the source of V, J and clone size, and D and trimming were worked out from the DNA. The sample table contains about 23,000 clones; only one count was recorded for 75% to 80% of them. The top ten clones comprise about 11% of the sample.

What the research found in general, with its limitations: The finding that TRBV07 was slightly underrepresented in patients was left unadjusted for multiple comparisons. The expanded CD8+ clones had unknown antigen targets, and not appearing in virus-specific databases did not rule out that they were virus-specific. Several identical CD8+ TCRB sequences were found in both blood and synovial fluid, and in about an eighth of the 65 patients the largest CD8+ clone exceeded 20% of CD8+ cells. CD8+ T-cell clonality in rheumatoid arthritis patients was not significantly different from that in age-matched healthy controls. Healthy controls showed no age-related increase in CD8+ clonality, whereas patients did (Spearman r ≈ 0.49).

The chain is encoded by TRBV6-1 joined to TRBJ1-3; the D gene is possibly TRBD1, with 5 bases matching. Sequenced: CD8+ T cells sorted from blood. This TCR came from an adult with rheumatoid arthritis. This receptor has the CDR3 CASTQGGAPGNTIYF. The DNA sequence is given as TGTGCCAGCACCCAGGGAGGTGCTCCTGGAAACACCATATATTTT.